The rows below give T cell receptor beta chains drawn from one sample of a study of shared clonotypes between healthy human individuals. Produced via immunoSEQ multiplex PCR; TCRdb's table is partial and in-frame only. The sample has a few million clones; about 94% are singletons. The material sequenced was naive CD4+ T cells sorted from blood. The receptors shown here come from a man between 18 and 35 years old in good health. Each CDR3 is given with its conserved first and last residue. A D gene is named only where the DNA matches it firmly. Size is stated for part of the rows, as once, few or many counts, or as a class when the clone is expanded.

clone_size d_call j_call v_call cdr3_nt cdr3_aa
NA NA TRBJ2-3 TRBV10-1 TGCGCCAGCAGTGTAGTTATCGGTGCGGATACGCAGTATTTT CASSVVIGADTQYF
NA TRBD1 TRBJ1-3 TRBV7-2 TGTGCCAGCAGCCCTCATGGGACAGGAGGAAACACCATATATTTT CASSPHGTGGNTIYF
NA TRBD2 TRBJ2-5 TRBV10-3 TGTGCCATCAGTGAGTTTAGCGGGGGACTCCAAGAGACCCAGTACTTC CAISEFSGGLQETQYF
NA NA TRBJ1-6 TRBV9 TGTGCCAGCAGCCAACCCGGAATTGCGGCCCTCCACTTT CASSQPGIAALHF
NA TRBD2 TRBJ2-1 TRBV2 TGTGCCAGCAGAGCGGGGGTAGCGGGCATAAGATACAATGAGCAGTTCTTC CASRAGVAGIRYNEQFF
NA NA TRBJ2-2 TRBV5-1 TGCGCCACCAGAGGTGGCGGGGAGCTGTTTTTT CATRGGGELFF
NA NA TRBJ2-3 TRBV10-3 TGTGCCTCTCGGCAGGGAGCCACAGATACGCAGTATTTT CASRQGATDTQYF
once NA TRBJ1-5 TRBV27 TGTGCCAGCAGCACAGGAAATCAGCCCCAGCATTTT CASSTGNQPQHF
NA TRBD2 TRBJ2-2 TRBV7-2 TGTGCCAGCCGACGGACTAGTCTAGTCGGGGAGCTGTTTTTT CASRRTSLVGELFF
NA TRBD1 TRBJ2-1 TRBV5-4 TGTGCCAGCAGCTTAATTGACAGGGCCTACAATGAGCAGTTCTTC CASSLIDRAYNEQFF
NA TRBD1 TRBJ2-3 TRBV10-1 TGCGCCAGCAGTGAATCACAGGGGACAGATACGCAGTATTTT CASSESQGTDTQYF
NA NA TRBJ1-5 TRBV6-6 TGTGCCAGCAGCCTTGTTAATCAGCCCCAGCATTTT CASSLVNQPQHF
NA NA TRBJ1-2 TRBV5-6 TGTGCCAGCAGCTTGGCCTTTTCGGGGGGTGCCCACACCTTC CASSLAFSGGAHTF
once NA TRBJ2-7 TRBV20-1 TGCAGCCGGAGGGGCCACGAGCAGTACTTC CSRRGHEQYF
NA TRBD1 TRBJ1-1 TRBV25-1 TGTGCCAGCAGTGAATATGCTGGACAGGGACGGACTGAAGCTTTCTTT CASSEYAGQGRTEAFF
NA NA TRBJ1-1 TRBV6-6 TGTGCCAGCAGTTCGGGGACTGAAGCTTTCTTT CASSSGTEAFF
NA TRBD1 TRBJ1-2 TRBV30 TGTGCCTGGAGGGACAGGGGAAACTATGGCTACACCTTC CAWRDRGNYGYTF
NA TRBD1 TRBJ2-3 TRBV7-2 TGTGCCAGCAGCTGGACAGGGGAGCGCGCAGATACGCAGTATTTT CASSWTGERADTQYF
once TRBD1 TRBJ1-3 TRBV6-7 TGTGCCAGCAGTTACTGCCTCTTGACAGGGGAAAGCTCTGGAAACACCATATATTTT CASSYCLLTGESSGNTIYF
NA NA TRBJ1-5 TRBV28 TGTGCCAGCAGCCTTCGGGGCGCGTATCAGCCCCAGCATTTT CASSLRGAYQPQHF
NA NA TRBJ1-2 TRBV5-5 TGTGCCAGCAGCCGAGGACACCTAGGGATCTATGGCTACACCTTC CASSRGHLGIYGYTF
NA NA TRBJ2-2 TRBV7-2 TGTGCCAGCAGCCCCGGGCAACCCACCGGGGAGCTGTTTTTT CASSPGQPTGELFF
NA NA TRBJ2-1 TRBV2 TGTGCCAGCAGTGAAAGGGTCGGTGAGCAGTTCTTC CASSERVGEQFF
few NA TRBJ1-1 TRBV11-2 TGTGCCAGCAGCTTAGGGGCGAACACTGAAGCTTTCTTT CASSLGANTEAFF